This T cell receptor (beta chain) stems from a study of chemoradiotherapy in HPV16-positive cancers. About the research overall: A couple of HPV16-positive patients' cells yielded candidate HPV-specific clones and common motifs.

Measured with immunoSEQ multiplex PCR; TCRdb has only the in-frame clones, and not every one. Here the sample spans about 25,000 clones, approximately 90% being singletons. The V gene lost 3 bases and the J gene lost 0 bases, with 8 bases spanning the gap. The CDR3 covers 14 residues. CDR1 and CDR2 (germline): MNHEY, SVGAGI. The chain couples TRBV6-5 to TRBJ1-1, with D uncertain. This TCR came from a human donor with HPV-associated anogenital cancer. This specimen consisted of blood, obtained from a patient who underwent chemoradiotherapy. The CDR3, as DNA: TGTGCCAGCAGTTATAACAGTTTGAACACTGAAGCTTTCTTT. This translates into CASSYNSLNTEAFF.